This passage covers 26 T cell receptor beta chains from one sample sequenced in a study of cytomegalovirus exposure and HLA in healthy donors. Amplification used 60 Vbeta primers and 13 Jbeta primers. Measured with immunoSEQ multiplex PCR; TCRdb has only the in-frame clones, and not every one. The sample has about 110,000 clones, approximately 78% seen once; the top ten hold approximately 8.2%. Sequencing input: PBMCs. These receptors were obtained from a middle-aged woman in good health and CMV-seropositive.

This chain joins TRBV7-8 and TRBJ1-1; 7 nucleotides line up with TRBD1. V was pared by 5 bases and J by 1 base, with 13 bases of the junction left unmatched. This CDR3 spans 17 amino acids. The germline CDR1 and CDR2 sequences are SGHVS and FQNEAQ. The CDR3 DNA follows: TGTGCCAGCAGCCCGGGACAGACCGGCTTAAGGAACACTGAAGCTTTCTTT. This codes for CASSPGQTGLRNTEAFF.

The V and J genes are TRBV11-1 and TRBJ2-5, with D perhaps TRBD2 (5 bases). V was pared by 5 bases and J by 8 bases, with 9 bases between. Germline assignment: CDR1 SGHAT and CDR2 FQDESV (reference sequence). The CDR3 is made up of 11 amino acids. CDR3 in DNA: TGTGCCAGCAGCCGGGGTGTTACCCAGTACTTC. It specifies CASSRGVTQYF.

There are a few counts of this clone. V is TRBV6-6 and J is TRBJ1-4; 7 bases are a match to TRBD1. J gave up 0 bases and V 4 bases, and 5 bases lay outside the gene matches. Germline CDR1 reads MNHNY; CDR2 reads SVGAGI (reference sequence). This CDR3 contains 16 residues. The CDR3 DNA reads TGTGCCAGCAGTTTACCGGGACAGTCAACTAATGAAAAACTGTTTTTT. This encodes CASSLPGQSTNEKLFF.

The rearrangement links TRBV7-9 to TRBJ1-6; perhaps TRBD1 as D (5 bases). Trimming took off 3 bases at V and 9 bases at J, with 12 bases between the two ends. CDR1 and CDR2 (germline): SEHNR, FQNEAQ (reference sequence). The CDR3 has 14 residues. The chain's CDR3 is CASSLAGIGSPLHF. The CDR3 DNA sequence: TGTGCCAGCAGCTTGGCAGGGATTGGTTCACCCCTCCACTTT.

The genes are TRBV7-9 and TRBJ2-7; 9 bases agree with TRBD1. Trimming cost V 5 bases and J 2 bases; bases outside gene matches: 10. The CDR3 length is 16 residues. The germline V gene encodes CDR1 SEHNR and CDR2 FQNEAQ (reference sequence). Written as DNA, the CDR3 is TGTGCCAGCAGCCCAATGCCCGGGACAGGGACCTACGAGCAGTACTTC. It is translated as CASSPMPGTGTYEQYF.

The CDR3 DNA is TGCGCCAGCAGCTTCGAACCCCCCAGTGGCTACACCTTC. Translated: CASSFEPPSGYTF. V gene TRBV5-1 combines with J gene TRBJ1-2; D uncertain. This CDR3 region has 13 residues. Germline lookup yields CDR1 SGHRS and CDR2 YFSETQ. Trimming stripped 2 bases from V and 7 bases from J, with 12 bases between. Together with reference TRBV5-1 and TRBJ1-2, the CDR3 gives the full variable domain: KAGVTQTPRYLIKTRGQQVTLSCSPISGHRSVSWYQQTPGQGLQFLFEYFSETQRNKGNFPGRFSGRQFSNSRSEMNVSTLELGDSALYLCASSFEPPSGYTFGSGTRLTVV.

The chain employs TRBV13 and TRBJ2-1, with TRBD2 matching 10 bases. J gave up 3 bases and V 10 bases, and 6 bases lay outside the gene matches. Per the germline V gene, CDR1 is PRHDT and CDR2 is FYEKMQ (reference sequence). The CDR3 loop spans 14 amino acids. CDR3 DNA: TGTGCCACCTCTCTAGCGGGGGACTACAATGAGCAGTTCTTC. Translated: CATSLAGDYNEQFF.

This clone has only one observation. J is TRBJ1-2 and V is TRBV4-2, with D possibly TRBD1 on 6 matching bases. Trimming took off 3 bases at V and 1 base at J, with 18 bases between the two ends. Germline V gives CDR1 LGHNA, CDR2 YNFKEQ. CDR3 size: 17 residues. The CDR3 coding sequence is TGTGCCAGCAGCCACCGCAACCGGGGGGCAGTTAACTATGGCTACACCTTC. This gives the protein CASSHRNRGAVNYGYTF.

The rearrangement uses TRBV5-1 and TRBJ1-1; TRBD1 aligns across 9 bases. Trimming removed 0 bases from V and 2 bases from J; junction bases left unmatched: 8. This CDR3 comprises 17 residues. Per the germline V gene, CDR1 is SGHRS and CDR2 is YFSETQ. The CDR3 region is CASSLVLTGGPNTEAFF. The CDR3 bases are TGCGCCAGCAGCTTGGTCCTGACAGGGGGACCAAACACTGAAGCTTTCTTT.

Points on this clone: The sample carries other DNA sequences with the same CDR3. The chain uses TRBV5-6 and TRBJ1-2, with D unclear. Trimming cost V 0 bases and J 2 bases, with 5 bases left between them. CDR3 length equals 13 residues. From germline, CDR1 is SGHDT and CDR2 YYEEEE. CDR3 residues: CASSLGRNYGYTF. Here the CDR3 DNA reads TGTGCCAGCAGCTTGGGCAGAAACTATGGCTACACCTTC. The whole variable domain, remainder taken from reference TRBV5-6 and TRBJ1-2, is DAGVTQSPTHLIKTRGQQVTLRCSPKSGHDTVSWYQQALGQGPQFIFQYYEEEERQRGNFPDRFSGHQFPNYSSELNVNALLLGDSALYLCASSLGRNYGYTFGSGTRLTVV.

The chain joins TRBV2 to TRBJ2-4, with TRBD2 matching over 13 bases. This CDR3 has 15 amino acids. V was clipped by 8 bases and J by 6 bases; unmatched bases: 7. The V gene's germline CDR1 is SNHLY and CDR2 FYNNEI. The CDR3 spells CASSTSGGSGNIQYF. The CDR3 DNA reads as TGTGCCAGCTCGACTAGCGGGGGGTCGGGAAACATTCAGTACTTC.

The sample holds a few counts of this clone. The CDR3 DNA reads as TGCGCCAGCAGCCATCCCCCGGGACTCGAGTCGGAGACCCAGTACTTC. It specifies CASSHPPGLESETQYF. The rearrangement links TRBV4-1 to TRBJ2-5, with D maybe TRBD2 (6 bases). The V gene's germline CDR1 is MGHRA and CDR2 YSYEKL. V was clipped by 3 bases and J by 5 bases, with 19 bases between them. The length of the CDR3 is 16 residues.

V usage is TRBV25-1 and J usage is TRBJ1-6; D uncertain. Germline values: CDR1 MGHDK, CDR2 SYGVNS. Trimming removed 1 base from V and 6 bases from J, with 13 bases in between. The CDR3 covers 16 residues. CDR3 sequence reads: CASSESFGPGNSPLHF. CDR3 nucleotides: TGTGCCAGCAGTGAATCCTTTGGGCCCGGTAATTCACCCCTCCACTTT.

The chain combines TRBV2 with TRBJ1-1; 9 positions match TRBD1. V gave up 6 bases and J gave up 0 bases; unmatched junction bases: 8. The CDR3 spans 16 residues. Per the germline V gene, CDR1 is SNHLY and CDR2 is FYNNEI. The CDR3 protein is CASRGGQGNMNTEAFF. CDR3 DNA sequence: TGTGCCAGCAGGGGGGGACAGGGCAACATGAACACTGAAGCTTTCTTT.

This chain joins TRBV10-3 and TRBJ1-3; D is unclear. Trimming took 2 bases from V and 4 from J, leaving 12 bases between them. The CDR3 extends over 15 amino acids. Germline assignment: CDR1 ENHRY and CDR2 SYGVKD. The CDR3 reads CAISEEVTGGNTIYF. In DNA form, the CDR3 reads TGTGCCATCAGTGAGGAGGTAACGGGAGGAAACACCATATATTTT.

This clone was detected a few times. The chain has TRBV6-4 and TRBJ1-6, with no clear D. This CDR3 spans 14 amino acids. In germline, CDR1 is MRHNA, CDR2 SNTAGT. Trimming took off 1 base at V and 5 bases at J, with 6 bases between the two ends. CDR3: CASSDYSNNSPLHF. DNA of the CDR3: TGTGCCAGCAGTGACTACAGCAATAATTCACCCCTCCACTTT.

The chain couples TRBV5-4 to TRBJ1-1; 8 nucleotides agree with TRBD1. With 3 bases clipped from V and 6 bases from J, the junction kept 13 bases outside the gene matches. From germline, CDR1 is SGHNT and CDR2 YYREEE (reference sequence). The CDR3 contains 16 residues. The CDR3: CASSYGQGSSIAEAFF. The CDR3 DNA follows: TGTGCCAGCAGCTACGGACAGGGTTCGAGTATCGCTGAAGCTTTCTTT.

The chain couples TRBV7-2 to TRBJ2-7, with 9 bases identical to TRBD1. V was clipped by 7 bases and J by 4 bases; unmatched bases: 8. The length of the CDR3 is 14 residues. Germline values: CDR1 SGHTA, CDR2 FQGNSA. CDR3 coding DNA: TGTGCCAGCACCACGAGGGACAGGGTGTACGAGCAGTACTTC. Translated: CASTTRDRVYEQYF.

The chain's CDR3 is CASSLEPRLARGETQYF. In DNA form, the CDR3 reads TGTGCCAGCAGCTTAGAGCCGAGACTAGCGAGAGGGGAGACCCAGTACTTC. The J gene is TRBJ2-5, the V gene TRBV7-2; 8 bases align to TRBD2. The germline CDR1 and CDR2 sequences are SGHTA and FQGNSA. With V trimmed by 1 base and J by 5 bases, 12 bases remained unmatched. The CDR3 consists of 17 residues.

The V gene is TRBV10-3, the J gene TRBJ1-1, with 7 bases fitting TRBD1. The CDR3 totals 14 residues. With V trimmed by 4 bases and J by 5 bases, 7 bases remained unmatched. Germline V lookup: CDR1 ENHRY, CDR2 SYGVKD. The CDR3 region has the DNA TGTGCCATCAGTGTAGGGGGCGGAAGGACTGAAGCTTTCTTT. Its protein product is CAISVGGGRTEAFF.

The V and J genes are TRBV14 and TRBJ1-1; D perhaps matches TRBD1 (6 bases). Germline V lookup: CDR1 SGHDN, CDR2 FVKESK. The V end lost 1 base, the J end lost 12 bases, and 15 bases lay between the germline ends. The CDR3 length is 13 residues. The CDR3 loop is CASSQVRTAVTFF. In DNA, the CDR3 is TGTGCCAGCAGCCAAGTGAGGACAGCCGTAACTTTCTTT.

The V gene is TRBV9, the J gene TRBJ2-2; D call uncertain. V was shortened by 3 bases and J by 6 bases, with 18 bases between the two germline ends. Looked up from germline, CDR1 is SGDLS and CDR2 is YYNGEE. This CDR3 region has 16 residues. In DNA, the CDR3 is TGTGCCAGCAGCGGTCAAGCGAATCTCAACGCCGGGGAGCTGTTTTTT. Its protein is CASSGQANLNAGELFF.

The chain carries TRBV7-8 and TRBJ1-6, with unresolved D. Germline V CDR1 and CDR2: SGHVS, FQNEAQ. CDR3 length: 18 amino acids. V lost 5 bases and J 0 bases, leaving 17 bases between the germline ends. Here the CDR3 reads CASSHRASRISYNSPLHF. In nucleotides, the CDR3 is TGTGCCAGCAGCCATCGAGCTTCTAGAATCTCCTATAATTCACCCCTCCACTTT.

This chain uses TRBV5-1 with TRBJ2-7, with D unresolved. This CDR3 is built from 13 residues. CDR1 is SGHRS, CDR2 YFSETQ, per germline. Trimming removed 0 bases from V and 2 bases from J, with 6 bases in between. Here the CDR3 DNA reads TGCGCCAGCAGCTTGGTGTCGGCCTACGAGCAGTACTTC. Translated, it gives CASSLVSAYEQYF.

V usage is TRBV27 and J usage is TRBJ2-7; D might be TRBD2 (5 bases). From germline, CDR1 is MNHEY and CDR2 SMNVEV (reference sequence). V lost 2 bases to trimming and J lost 2 bases, with 10 bases between them. The CDR3 has 14 amino acids. CDR3 sequence reads: CASSLAERAYEQYF. CDR3 DNA sequence: TGTGCCAGCAGTTTAGCTGAGAGGGCCTACGAGCAGTACTTC.

The J gene is TRBJ1-1, the V gene TRBV18, with D tentatively TRBD1 (5 bases). The V end was cut by 6 bases, the J end by 1 base, with 15 bases between. CDR3 length: 15 residues. Germline V gives CDR1 KGHSH, CDR2 LQKENI. The CDR3 here is CASSSAWGENTEAFF. As DNA, the CDR3 is TGTGCCAGCTCGTCGGCTTGGGGGGAGAACACTGAAGCTTTCTTT.